The 7 T cell receptor beta chains presented below share a single source sample, sequenced in a study of shared clonotypes between healthy human individuals. Repertoires were generated with immunoSEQ multiplex PCR, while TCRdb's copy carries only in-frame clones and drops some. The sample includes 2 million to 2.5 million clones, 85% to 95% of them seen just once. The material sequenced was naive CD4+ T cells from PBMCs. Subset denoted: CD45RA+ positively selected. Every receptor here comes from a man younger than 35 in good health. Some clones in this sample may be carry-over from other donors' samples.

The CDR3 sequence is CASSGALGNTEAFF. The DNA of the CDR3 is TGTGCCAGCAGTGGGGCCTTGGGGAACACTGAAGCTTTCTTT. The chain recombines TRBV6-1 with TRBJ1-1; D is unclear. Trimming took off 4 bases at V and 1 base at J, with 10 bases between the two ends. There are 14 residues in the CDR3. CDR1 MNHNS and CDR2 SASEGT come from the germline V gene.

The chain joins TRBV10-3 to TRBJ1-1; D remains unclear. V dropped 3 bases and J dropped 5 bases, with 13 bases sitting between them. CDR1 is ENHRY and CDR2 is SYGVKD in the germline V gene. The CDR3 is 14 amino acids. CDR3 amino acids: CAISDSASGTEAFF. In nucleotides, the CDR3 is TGTGCCATCAGTGATTCAGCCTCGGGTACTGAAGCTTTCTTT.

Only one count was recorded for this clone. This rearrangement joins TRBV7-9 to TRBJ1-6; D is uncertain. CDR1 and CDR2 (germline): SEHNR, FQNEAQ (reference sequence). This CDR3 contains 13 residues. The germline V and J ends were trimmed by 4 bases and 8 bases, with 9 bases remaining between them. Here the CDR3 reads CASSSRSDSPLHF. In DNA, the CDR3 is TGTGCCAGCAGCTCTAGATCGGATTCACCCCTCCACTTT.

This chain links TRBV19 with TRBJ1-1; D might be TRBD1 (6 bases). From germline, CDR1 is LNHDA and CDR2 SQIVND (reference sequence). The CDR3 sequence is 12 residues long. V gave up 6 bases and J gave up 5 bases, with 10 bases separating them. CDR3 coding DNA: TGTGCCAGTAGGCAGGGGAGTACTGAAGCTTTCTTT. Translating gives CASRQGSTEAFF.

J is TRBJ1-5 and V is TRBV5-1; 8 bases agree with TRBD1. The CDR3 covers 13 residues. J was trimmed by 9 bases and V by 3 bases; bases with no gene match: 5. Germline CDR1 is SGHRS and CDR2 is YFSETQ. CDR3 sequence: CASSSTGAGPQHF. The CDR3 DNA reads TGCGCCAGCAGCTCGACAGGGGCAGGGCCCCAGCATTTT.

This rearrangement joins TRBV19 to TRBJ2-7, with D perhaps TRBD2 (6 bases). V lost 3 bases and J 2 bases, leaving 11 bases between the germline ends. CDR1 is LNHDA and CDR2 is SQIVND in the germline V gene (reference sequence). The CDR3 covers 14 residues. The CDR3, as DNA: TGTGCCAGTAGTATCGTAGCGGCAGCCTACGAGCAGTACTTC. It specifies CASSIVAAAYEQYF.

This chain connects TRBV18 to TRBJ1-2, with D uncertain. The CDR3 contains 12 residues. Germline CDR1 is KGHSH and CDR2 is LQKENI. The V end was cut by 3 bases, the J end by 7 bases, with 9 bases between. CDR3 sequence: CASSPGRSGYTF. The CDR3 nucleotides read TGTGCCAGCTCACCCGGACGCTCTGGCTACACCTTC.